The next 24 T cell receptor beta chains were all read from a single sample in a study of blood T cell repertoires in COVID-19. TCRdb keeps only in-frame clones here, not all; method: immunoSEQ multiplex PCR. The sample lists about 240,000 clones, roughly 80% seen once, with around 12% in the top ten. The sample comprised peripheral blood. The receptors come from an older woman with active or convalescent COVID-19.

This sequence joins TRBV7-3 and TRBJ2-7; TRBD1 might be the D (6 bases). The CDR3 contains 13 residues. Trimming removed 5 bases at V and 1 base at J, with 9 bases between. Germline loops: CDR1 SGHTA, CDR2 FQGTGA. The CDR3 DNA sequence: TGTGCCAGCAGCCCGACAGGTTCCTACGAGCAGTACTTC. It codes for CASSPTGSYEQYF.

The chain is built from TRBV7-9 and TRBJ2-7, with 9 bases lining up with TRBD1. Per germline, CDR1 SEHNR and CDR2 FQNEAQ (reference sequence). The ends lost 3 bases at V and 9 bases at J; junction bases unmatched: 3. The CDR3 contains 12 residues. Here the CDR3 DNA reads TGTGCCAGCAGCTTCGGGACAGGGATGCAGTACTTC. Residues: CASSFGTGMQYF.

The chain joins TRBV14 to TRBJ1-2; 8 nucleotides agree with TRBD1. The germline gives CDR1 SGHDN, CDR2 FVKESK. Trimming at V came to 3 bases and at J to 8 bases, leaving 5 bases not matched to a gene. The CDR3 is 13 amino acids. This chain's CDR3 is CASSQSGTGGYTF. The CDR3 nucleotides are TGTGCCAGCAGCCAGTCCGGGACAGGCGGCTACACCTTC. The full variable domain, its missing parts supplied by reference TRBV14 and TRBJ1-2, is EAGVTQFPSHSVIEKGQTVTLRCDPISGHDNLYWYRRVMGKEIKFLLHFVKESKQDESGMPNNRFLAERTGGTYSTLKVQPAELEDSGVYFCASSQSGTGGYTFGSGTRLTVV.

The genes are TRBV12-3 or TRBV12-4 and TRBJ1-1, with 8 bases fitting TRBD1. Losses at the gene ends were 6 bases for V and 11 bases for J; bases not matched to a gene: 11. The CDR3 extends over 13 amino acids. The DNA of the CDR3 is TGTGCCAGCAGGGTATGGACAGGGAGGGAGGCTTTCTTT. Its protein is CASRVWTGREAFF.

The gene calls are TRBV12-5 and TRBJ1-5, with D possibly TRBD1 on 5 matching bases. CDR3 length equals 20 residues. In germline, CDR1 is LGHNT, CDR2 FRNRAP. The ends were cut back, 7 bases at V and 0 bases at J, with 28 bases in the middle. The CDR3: CASVASKDNRPVNSNQPQHF. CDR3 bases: TGTGCTAGTGTGGCCTCGAAGGACAACCGCCCCGTGAATAGCAATCAGCCCCAGCATTTT.

For the CDR3, the DNA is TGTGCCAGCAGCTTAGGCGACAGCTCCAATCAGCCCCAGCATTTT. As protein: CASSLGDSSNQPQHF. The gene calls are TRBV7-2 and TRBJ1-5, with TRBD1 as a possible D gene (5 bases). The V end lost 1 base, the J end lost 3 bases, and 10 bases lay between the germline ends. This CDR3 comprises 15 residues. Germline lookup yields CDR1 SGHTA and CDR2 FQGNSA.

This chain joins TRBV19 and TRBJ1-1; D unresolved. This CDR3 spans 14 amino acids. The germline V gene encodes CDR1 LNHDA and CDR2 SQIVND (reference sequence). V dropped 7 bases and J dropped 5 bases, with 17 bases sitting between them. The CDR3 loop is CASMEVWRDTEAFF. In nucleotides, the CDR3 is TGTGCCAGTATGGAGGTTTGGAGGGATACTGAAGCTTTCTTT.

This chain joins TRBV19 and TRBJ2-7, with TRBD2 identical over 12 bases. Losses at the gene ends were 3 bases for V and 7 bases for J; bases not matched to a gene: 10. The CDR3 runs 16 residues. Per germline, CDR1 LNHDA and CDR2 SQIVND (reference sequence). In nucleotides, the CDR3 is TGTGCCAGTAGTATGGGGCTAGCGGGGGGGCAGTGGGAGCAGTACTTC. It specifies CASSMGLAGGQWEQYF.

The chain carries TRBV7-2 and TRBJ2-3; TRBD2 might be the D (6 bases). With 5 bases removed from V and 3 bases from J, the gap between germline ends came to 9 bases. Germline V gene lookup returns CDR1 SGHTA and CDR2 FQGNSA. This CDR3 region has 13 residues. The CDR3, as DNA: TGTGCCAGCAGCGGGGGACTGACAGATACGCAGTATTTT. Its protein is CASSGGLTDTQYF.

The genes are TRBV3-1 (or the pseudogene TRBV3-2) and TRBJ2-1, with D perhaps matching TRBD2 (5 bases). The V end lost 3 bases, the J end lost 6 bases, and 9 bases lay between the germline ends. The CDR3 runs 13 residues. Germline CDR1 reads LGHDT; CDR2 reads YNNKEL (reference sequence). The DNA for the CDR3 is TGTGCCAGCAGCCAGGACGGAGGCAATGAGCAGTTCTTC. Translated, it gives CASSQDGGNEQFF.

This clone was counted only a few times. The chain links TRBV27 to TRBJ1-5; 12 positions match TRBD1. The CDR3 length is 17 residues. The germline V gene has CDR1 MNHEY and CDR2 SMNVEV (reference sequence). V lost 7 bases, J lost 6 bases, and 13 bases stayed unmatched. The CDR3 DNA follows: TGTGCCAGCAACCATGTCCGGGACAGGGGGCGAGGTCAGCCCCAGCATTTT. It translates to CASNHVRDRGRGQPQHF.

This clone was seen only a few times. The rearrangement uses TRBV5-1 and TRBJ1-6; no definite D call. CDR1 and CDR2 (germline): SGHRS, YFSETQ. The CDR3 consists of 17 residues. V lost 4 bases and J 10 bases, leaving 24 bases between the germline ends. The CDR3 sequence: CASSVGVGTLIGSPLHF. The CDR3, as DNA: TGCGCCAGCAGCGTTGGAGTCGGCACTCTTATCGGGTCACCCCTCCACTTT.

This CDR3 is CASSWDRGVGYTF. The CDR3 DNA reads as TGTGCCAGCAGCTGGGACAGGGGGGTTGGCTACACCTTC. The V call is TRBV7-2, the J call TRBJ1-2, with 11 nucleotides matching TRBD1. The CDR3 is 13 residues long. The germline V gene encodes CDR1 SGHTA and CDR2 FQGNSA. The V segment lost 4 bases and the J segment 7 bases; nucleotides outside the gene matches: 2.

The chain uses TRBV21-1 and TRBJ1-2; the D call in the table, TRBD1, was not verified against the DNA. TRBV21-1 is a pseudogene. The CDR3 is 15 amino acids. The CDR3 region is CASSNPHGHHYGYTF. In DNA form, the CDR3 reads TGTGCCAGCAGCAATCCTCACGGACACCACTATGGCTACACCTTC.

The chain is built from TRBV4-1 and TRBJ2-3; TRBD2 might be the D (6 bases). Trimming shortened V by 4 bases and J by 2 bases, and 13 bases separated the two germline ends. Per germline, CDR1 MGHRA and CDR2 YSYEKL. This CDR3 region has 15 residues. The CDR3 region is CASSPPGGATDTQYF. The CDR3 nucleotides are TGCGCCAGCAGCCCCCCCGGCGGGGCCACAGATACGCAGTATTTT.

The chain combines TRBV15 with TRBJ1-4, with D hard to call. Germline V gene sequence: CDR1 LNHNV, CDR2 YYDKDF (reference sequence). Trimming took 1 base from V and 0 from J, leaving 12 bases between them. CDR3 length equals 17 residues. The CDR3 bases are TGTGCCACCAGCAGAGTTGCGCCAGGCCCAACTAATGAAAAACTGTTTTTT. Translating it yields CATSRVAPGPTNEKLFF.

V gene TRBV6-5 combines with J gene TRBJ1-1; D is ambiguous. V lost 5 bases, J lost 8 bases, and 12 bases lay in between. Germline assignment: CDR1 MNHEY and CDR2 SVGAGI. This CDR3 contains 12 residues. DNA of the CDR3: TGTGCCAGCAGTACAATGGCTTTGGAAGCTTTCTTT. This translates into CASSTMALEAFF.

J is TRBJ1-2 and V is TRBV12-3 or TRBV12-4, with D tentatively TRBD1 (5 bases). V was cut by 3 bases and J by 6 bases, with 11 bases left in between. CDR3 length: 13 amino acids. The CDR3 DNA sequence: TGTGCCAGCAGTTTTCGGGGGGTTCATGGCTACACCTTC. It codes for CASSFRGVHGYTF.

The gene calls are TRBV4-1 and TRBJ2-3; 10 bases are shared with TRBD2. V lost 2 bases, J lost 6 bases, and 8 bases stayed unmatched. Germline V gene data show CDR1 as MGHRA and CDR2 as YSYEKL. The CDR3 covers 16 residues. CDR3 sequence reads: CASSQTGTSARDTQYF. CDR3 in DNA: TGCGCCAGCAGCCAAACAGGGACTAGCGCGAGGGATACGCAGTATTTT.

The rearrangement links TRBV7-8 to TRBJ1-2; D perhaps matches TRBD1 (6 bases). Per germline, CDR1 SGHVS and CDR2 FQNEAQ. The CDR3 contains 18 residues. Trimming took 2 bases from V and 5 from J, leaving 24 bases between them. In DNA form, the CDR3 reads TGTGCCAGCAGCTTAAAAACCAGGGGCCCAGGGATAGAATATGGCTACACCTTC. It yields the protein CASSLKTRGPGIEYGYTF.

The CDR3 sequence: CASSNTYEQYF. CDR3 coding DNA: TGTGCCAGCAGTAATACCTACGAGCAGTACTTC. V gene TRBV6-5 combines with J gene TRBJ2-7; D ambiguous. Germline V lookup: CDR1 MNHEY, CDR2 SVGAGI. The CDR3 has 11 residues. Trimming took off 5 bases at V and 2 bases at J, with 4 bases between the two ends.

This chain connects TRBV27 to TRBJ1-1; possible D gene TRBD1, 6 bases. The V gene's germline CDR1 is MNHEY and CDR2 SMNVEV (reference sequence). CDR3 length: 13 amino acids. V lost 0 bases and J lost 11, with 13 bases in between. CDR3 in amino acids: CASSLSLGGDAFF. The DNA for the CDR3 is TGTGCCAGCAGTTTATCGTTAGGGGGGGACGCTTTCTTT.

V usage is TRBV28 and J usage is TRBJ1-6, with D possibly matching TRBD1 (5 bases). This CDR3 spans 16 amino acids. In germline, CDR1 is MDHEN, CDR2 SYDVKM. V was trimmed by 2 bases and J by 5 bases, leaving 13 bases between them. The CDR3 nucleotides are TGTGCCAGCAGTTTAATGGGGGGGGAGAATAATTCACCCCTCCACTTT. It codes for CASSLMGGENNSPLHF.

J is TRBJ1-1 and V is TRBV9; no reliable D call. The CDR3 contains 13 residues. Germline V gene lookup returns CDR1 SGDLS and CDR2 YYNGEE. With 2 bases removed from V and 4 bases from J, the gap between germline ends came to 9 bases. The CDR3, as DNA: TGTGCCAGCAGCGTTAGCCCGGGCACTGAAGCTTTCTTT. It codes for CASSVSPGTEAFF. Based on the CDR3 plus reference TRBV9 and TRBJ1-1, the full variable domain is DSGVTQTPKHLITATGQRVTLRCSPRSGDLSVYWYQQSLDQGLQFLIQYYNGEERAKGNILERFSAQQFPDLHSELNLSSLELGDSALYFCASSVSPGTEAFFGQGTRLTVV.